This T cell receptor (beta chain) came from a study of blood T cell repertoires in COVID-19. Study context: Collection of acute and convalescent COVID-19 samples took place in the United States, Italy and Spain. Sources were T cells, B-cell-depleted T cells, or PBMCs; the material itself was cDNA or gDNA.

The CDR3 consists of 14 residues. Germline V gives CDR1 MDHEN, CDR2 SYDVKM. Trimming shortened V by 1 base and J by 7 bases, and 13 bases separated the two germline ends. Authors' processing steps: Amplification from reference gene primers served as the basis for estimated nucleated cell counts. The repertoire was sequenced with immunoSEQ multiplex PCR; TCRdb's copy has only in-frame clones and lacks some. The DNA was the basis for D and trimming; V, J and clone size are from that table. The sample lists a few hundred thousand clones, approximately 86% occurring once. Seattle cases were enrolled at active infection and followed longitudinally.

The sample taken for sequencing was peripheral blood. This TCR came from a human donor with COVID-19, enrolled during active disease. The donor label of this sample is uncertain. The V gene is TRBV28, the J gene TRBJ1-2; D gene uncertain. The CDR3 loop reads CASSLLTEDRGYTF. The CDR3 nucleotides read TGTGCCAGCAGTTTATTAACCGAGGATCGTGGCTACACCTTC.